This T cell receptor (beta chain) was captured in a study of blood T cell repertoires in COVID-19. From germline, CDR1 is LNHDA and CDR2 SQIVND (reference sequence). This CDR3 is 15 amino acids long. V lost 4 bases and J lost 4; bases outside the gene matches: 7. Sequencing was performed with immunoSEQ multiplex PCR; in TCRdb, only in-frame clones are kept and a portion is missing. The repertoire includes about 380,000 clones, approximately 90% of them detected once, and about 1.1% sits in the top ten. The chain carries TRBV19 and TRBJ2-5; 9 bases match TRBD1. Sequences were obtained from PBMCs or T cells enriched from blood (not recorded which). The clonotype was recovered from a woman under 30 who had recovered from COVID-19. The CDR3 DNA sequence: TGTGCCAGTAGTACACAGGGGGCGCGGACAGAGACCCAGTACTTC. As protein: CASSTQGARTETQYF.